The 17 T cell receptor beta chains given below trace back to one sample, sequenced in a study of human T cells and chemical hapten exposure. TCRdb passed the RACE reads through MiXCR, listing each CDR3 protein once. The table shows about 77,000 distinct CDR3 sequences, with 8.6% occurring only once. Described time point: healthy volunteer bleed at 6 weeks. It was unfractionated whole blood from which total RNA was extracted. The sequenced sample was whole blood. These receptors were taken from a female donor in good health. Some clones in this sample may be carry-over from other donors' samples.

The DNA for the CDR3 is TGTGCCAGCAGCAGAGGACAGGGGGCTTGGGGTGAGCAGTTCTTC. Its translation: CASSRGQGAWGEQFF. This rearrangement joins TRBV13 to TRBJ2-1; 11 bases are a match to TRBD1. Germline values: CDR1 PRHDT, CDR2 FYEKMQ (reference sequence). V was clipped by 5 bases and J by 9 bases; unmatched bases: 9. This CDR3 spans 15 amino acids.

The rearrangement links TRBV7-9 to TRBJ1-1; TRBD1 is a possible D gene (6 bases). V lost 4 bases and J lost 5, with 14 bases in between. Germline loops: CDR1 SEHNR, CDR2 FQNEAQ (reference sequence). This CDR3 has 14 residues. The CDR3 DNA sequence: TGTGCCAGCAGCTGGGGGGCAGGAAAGACTGAAGCTTTCTTT. It translates to CASSWGAGKTEAFF.

The J gene is TRBJ2-7, the V gene TRBV29-1, with D tentatively TRBD1 (6 bases). The ends were cut back, 1 base at V and 0 bases at J, with 13 bases in the middle. This CDR3 is built from 15 residues. Germline values: CDR1 SQVTM, CDR2 ANQGSEA. The CDR3 DNA reads as TGCAGCGTTGAAGGCGGTTTGGGGGCCTCCTACGAGCAGTACTTC. Amino acids: CSVEGGLGASYEQYF.

V usage is TRBV12-3 or TRBV12-4 and J usage is TRBJ1-2; 10 bases line up with TRBD1. This CDR3 is built from 13 residues. With V trimmed by 4 bases and J by 7 bases, 3 bases remained unmatched. CDR3 residues: CASSSGTGAGYTF. In nucleotides, the CDR3 is TGTGCCAGCAGTTCTGGGACAGGGGCTGGCTACACCTTC.

This clonotype was seen many times. The chain has TRBV6-1 and TRBJ2-7; 11 positions agree with TRBD2. Germline trimming cut 4 bases from V and 7 bases from J; bases unmatched to any gene: 12. The CDR3 is 16 amino acids. From germline, CDR1 is MNHNS and CDR2 SASEGT. Here the CDR3 reads CASSATSGASGGEQYF. CDR3 in DNA: TGTGCCAGCAGTGCGACTAGCGGGGCATCCGGGGGTGAGCAGTACTTC.

This clonotype has a handful of counts. This rearrangement joins TRBV10-3 to TRBJ1-1; 10 bases match TRBD1. Germline assignment: CDR1 ENHRY and CDR2 SYGVKD. The CDR3 has 15 amino acids. V was pared by 6 bases and J by 2 bases, with 6 bases of the junction left unmatched. The CDR3 region is CAIRPGQGVNTEAFF. In nucleotides, the CDR3 is TGTGCCATCAGACCCGGACAGGGGGTAAACACTGAAGCTTTCTTT.

The rearrangement uses TRBV6-5 and TRBJ2-2; possibly TRBD2 for D (7 bases). Germline assignment: CDR1 MNHEY and CDR2 SVGAGI. V dropped 5 bases and J dropped 0 bases, with 10 bases sitting between them. The CDR3 runs 15 residues. CDR3 sequence (DNA): TGTGCCAGCAGTCCGGGGGGCACGAACACCGGGGAGCTGTTTTTT. It specifies CASSPGGTNTGELFF.

By sample share, this clonotype is medium-sized. The gene calls are TRBV6-4 and TRBJ2-3, with 9 bases aligning to TRBD2. The CDR3 has 15 residues. With V trimmed by 6 bases and J by 0 bases, 4 bases remained unmatched. CDR1 is MRHNA, CDR2 SNTAGT, per germline. The CDR3 loop reads CASSRSGGSTDTQYF. The CDR3 DNA follows: TGTGCCAGCAGCCGTAGCGGGGGAAGCACAGATACGCAGTATTTT.

This clonotype was detected a few times. The J gene is TRBJ1-2, the V gene TRBV4-2; the match to TRBD1 covers 7 bases. V dropped 0 bases and J dropped 6; count of bases not matched to a gene: 7. This CDR3 has 15 amino acids. Germline V gene sequence: CDR1 LGHNA, CDR2 YNFKEQ. This CDR3 is CASSQEGGFMDGYTF. In nucleotides, the CDR3 is TGTGCCAGCAGCCAAGAAGGGGGCTTTATGGATGGCTACACCTTC.

This chain links TRBV4-2 with TRBJ2-2; maybe TRBD2 (5 bases). This CDR3 is 17 amino acids long. Trimming took off 0 bases at V and 4 bases at J, with 15 bases between the two ends. The germline gives CDR1 LGHNA, CDR2 YNFKEQ. CDR3 coding DNA: TGTGCCAGCAGCCAAGATCGGGCTAGCTCTGGCACCGGGGAGCTGTTTTTT. Translating gives CASSQDRASSGTGELFF.

This clonotype was observed a handful of times. This chain connects TRBV20-1 to TRBJ1-3, with a weak D call TRBD1 (5 bases). CDR3 length: 14 amino acids. Germline-derived CDR1 and CDR2 are DFQATT and SNEGSKA (reference sequence). V lost 5 bases and J 2 bases, leaving 13 bases between the germline ends. CDR3 in amino acids: CSARREGTGNTIYF. The DNA of the CDR3 is TGCAGTGCTCGTCGTGAGGGGACTGGAAACACCATATATTTT.

V and J are TRBV7-9 and TRBJ2-3; TRBD1 might be the D (5 bases). V lost 1 base, J lost 4 bases, and 12 bases lay in between. Germline values: CDR1 SEHNR, CDR2 FQNEAQ (reference sequence). The CDR3 is made up of 15 amino acids. The CDR3 spells CASSLGPTGADTQYF. The DNA of the CDR3 is TGTGCCAGCAGCTTAGGACCCACAGGCGCAGATACGCAGTATTTT.

Details on this clonotype: A read error is possible here, since a much larger clone lies one base away. The chain's CDR3 is CGARDLFGTNYGYTF. In DNA, the CDR3 is TGCGGTGCTAGAGATTTGTTTGGTACTAACTATGGCTACACCTTC. The V gene is TRBV20-1, the J gene TRBJ1-2; D unclear. From germline, CDR1 is DFQATT and CDR2 SNEGSKA (reference sequence). This CDR3 has 15 residues.

This clonotype was seen many times. CDR3 amino acids: CASSETQSYEQYF. The CDR3 DNA follows: TGTGCCAGCTCAGAAACGCAGAGTTACGAGCAGTACTTC. The V call is TRBV18, the J call TRBJ2-7, with D hard to call. V was clipped by 5 bases and J by 4 bases, with 12 bases between them. This CDR3 comprises 13 residues. Per germline, CDR1 KGHSH and CDR2 LQKENI.

The count of this clonotype is one. Mismatch with germline at one junction end may stem from a read error. The J gene is TRBJ1-5, the V gene TRBV6-2 or TRBV6-3; D not certain. This CDR3 is built from 15 residues. From germline, CDR1 is MNHEY and CDR2 SVGEGT. Here the CDR3 DNA reads TGTGCCAGCAGTTACTCGGGCTATAGCAATCAGCCCCAGAATTTT. Amino acid sequence: CASSYSGYSNQPQNF.

The chain recombines TRBV3-2 with TRBJ2-1; the D segment call TRBD1 is taken from the table without a DNA check. TRBV3-2 is assigned pseudogene status. The CDR3 spans 19 residues. This chain's CDR3 is CASSQDRGTGGAKDNEQFF. The CDR3 DNA is TGTGCCAGCAGCCAAGATCGGGGGACAGGGGGGGCAAAAGACAATGAGCAGTTCTTC.

This rearrangement joins TRBV12-3 or TRBV12-4 to TRBJ2-5; D is perhaps TRBD2 (6 bases). The CDR3 totals 14 residues. The V gene lost 4 bases and the J gene lost 2 bases, with 11 bases spanning the gap. The CDR3: CASSYTGLQETQYF. The CDR3 DNA sequence: TGTGCCAGCAGTTATACAGGACTACAAGAGACCCAGTACTTC.